This T cell receptor (beta chain) was obtained from a study of OX40 agonist ivuxolimab in advanced cancers. On the study more broadly: Patients were treated with intravenous ivuxolimab, dosed at 0.01 to 10 mg/kg and infused every 2 weeks. Study results and caveats: Clonal expansion was seen in CD4+ and CD8+ blood T cells by week 6 at 0.1 to 3.0 mg/kg.

The length of the CDR3 is 17 residues. Germline assignment: CDR1 SEHNR and CDR2 FQNEAQ (reference sequence). The J segment lost 0 bases and the V segment lost 5 bases, leaving 9 bases of the junction unmatched. Method: immunoSEQ multiplex PCR; TCRdb's copy keeps in-frame clones and lacks some. The table records tens of thousands of clones, 88% of them present only once. Note on this clone: Its antigen is as yet unknown.

This sequence joins TRBV7-9 and TRBJ2-7; 11 nucleotides align to TRBD2. This material consisted of CD4+ or CD8+ T cells sorted from blood, taken in a trial of the OX40 agonist ivuxolimab. The TCR comes from an adult with an advanced solid tumor such as melanoma, head and neck, liver or kidney cancer. The DNA of the CDR3 is TGTGCCAGCAGCCCTAGGACTAGCGGGCATCCCTCCTACGAGCAGTACTTC. It specifies CASSPRTSGHPSYEQYF.